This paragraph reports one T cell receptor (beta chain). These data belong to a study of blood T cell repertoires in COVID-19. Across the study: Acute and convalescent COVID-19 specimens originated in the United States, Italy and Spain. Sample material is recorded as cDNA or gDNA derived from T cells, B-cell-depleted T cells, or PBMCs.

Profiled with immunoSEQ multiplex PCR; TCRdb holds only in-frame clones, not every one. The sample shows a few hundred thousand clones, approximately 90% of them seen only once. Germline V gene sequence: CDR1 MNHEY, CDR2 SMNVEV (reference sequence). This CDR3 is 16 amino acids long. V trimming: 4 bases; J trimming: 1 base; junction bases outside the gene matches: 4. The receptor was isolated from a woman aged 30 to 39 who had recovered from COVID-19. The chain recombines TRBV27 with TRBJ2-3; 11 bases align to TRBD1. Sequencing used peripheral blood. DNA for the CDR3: TGTGCCAGCAGTTCCCGGGACAGGGGGGGCACAGATACGCAGTATTTT. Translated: CASSSRDRGGTDTQYF.